This T cell receptor beta chain was retrieved from a study of cytomegalovirus exposure and HLA in healthy donors. The V and J ends lost 1 base and 5 bases, in that order; junction bases with no gene match: 6. CDR1 is MDHEN and CDR2 is SYDVKM in the germline V gene. The CDR3 length is 15 residues. Amplification used 60 Vbeta primers and 13 Jbeta primers. Data came from immunoSEQ multiplex PCR; TCRdb stores just in-frame clones and leaves some out. The sample carries about 180,000 clones, more than 65% recorded once. The sample comprised PBMCs. The chain joins TRBV28 to TRBJ2-7; 9 bases match TRBD1. The sequence was collected from a woman aged 50 to 65 in good health and CMV-seronegative. The CDR3 DNA reads as TGTGCCAGCAGTTTATTTACGGGACAGGGCGACGAGCAGTACTTC. Its translation: CASSLFTGQGDEQYF.